This T cell receptor (beta chain) was obtained from a study of T cells in Graves' hyperthyroidism and ophthalmopathy. Fresh peripheral blood, 10 ml, yielded the PBMCs. In regard to this clonotype: What it binds is not known.

Study-wide results and caveats: Appearing also in blood were most of the thyroid clonotypes expanded above 0.001.

This CDR3 contains 14 residues. With 4 bases removed from V and 0 bases from J, the gap between germline ends came to 8 bases. CDR1 is ENHRY, CDR2 SYGVKD, per germline. TCR beta CDR3 regions were amplified from RNA. A first-round RT-PCR of the TCR CDR3 used the HTBI primer set. TCRdb recomputed calls from the multiplex PCR reads with MiXCR, one row per CDR3 protein. The table has 700,000 to 950,000 distinct CDR3 sequences, 30% to 40% seen once. The sequencing input was blood. The chain uses TRBV10-3 and TRBJ2-3; D gene uncertain. The sequence was obtained from a woman aged 40 to 50 with Graves' hyperthyroidism. For the CDR3, the DNA is TGTGCCATCAGTGCAGAAGACAGCACAGATACGCAGTATTTT. Its protein product is CAISAEDSTDTQYF.